This T cell receptor (beta chain) was observed in a study of blood T cell repertoires in COVID-19. About the study: In each case, the material was cDNA or gDNA derived from T cells, B-cell-depleted T cells, or PBMCs.

This CDR3 contains 13 residues. V shed 8 bases, J shed 3 bases, and the junction held 5 bases outside the gene matches. Germline V CDR1 and CDR2: LNHDA, SQIVND (reference sequence). TCRdb's table, derived via immunoSEQ multiplex PCR, lists solely in-frame clones and lacks some. The table shows 170,000 or so clones, with about 86% occurring only once. The V and J genes are TRBV19 and TRBJ1-1; 8 positions match TRBD1. Sequenced: peripheral blood. The receptor was derived from a woman aged 18-29 years who had recovered from COVID-19. CDR3 DNA sequence: TGTGCCAGTCAGGGGGCCTTTCACACTGAAGCTTTCTTT. Translating gives CASQGAFHTEAFF.